This TCR beta chain was sequenced for a study of blood T cells in healthy people across ages. The study, taken as a whole, reports: What prevented conclusive comparison of naive and antigen-experienced cells was that PBMCs were unsorted. Diversity figures derived from one million T cells were judged to underestimate the true value.

The V and J ends lost 3 bases and 2 bases, in that order; junction bases with no gene match: 14. The CDR3 contains 18 residues. Germline-derived CDR1 and CDR2 are MGHDK and SYGVNS. Peripheral blood from each donor was collected in a volume of 8 to 10 milliliters. A second PCR of 7 to 11 cycles used a sample-barcoded 5' primer and a J-beta primer mix. The template-switch adaptor, which had 12 random nucleotides, put a tag on each cDNA molecule. TCRdb re-called the 5' RACE reads with MiXCR, one entry per CDR3 protein. The sample includes about 1.4 million distinct CDR3 sequences, 59% of them seen just once. With regard to this clonotype: Antigen: not known.

Material: blood. This clonotype was obtained from a man younger than 30 in good health. V and J are TRBV25-1 and TRBJ2-7, with 9 nucleotides matching TRBD1. As DNA, the CDR3 is TGTGCCAGCAGTGATCTGCCCCCGGGACAGGGAGAGGCCTACGAGCAGTACTTC. Protein sequence: CASSDLPPGQGEAYEQYF.